Given below is one T cell receptor beta chain in context. This entry is derived from a study of blood T cell repertoires in COVID-19. This CDR3 comprises 13 residues. V was shortened by 3 bases and J by 5 bases, with 10 bases between the two germline ends. Per germline, CDR1 SGHTA and CDR2 FQGNSA. Adults between about 18 and 95 years of age took part from fewer than 30 US areas. Participants were placed into cohorts based on the clinical history they reported. The assay was immunoSEQ multiplex PCR, and TCRdb's table has in-frame clones only and misses some. This sample yields roughly 400,000 clones, of which 85% to 90% are seen a single time; around 10% belongs to the top ten.

The J gene is TRBJ2-5, the V gene TRBV7-2; D might be TRBD2 (6 bases). The TCR sequence derives from a woman between 45 and 65 years old who had recovered from COVID-19. The source material was PBMCs or T cells enriched from blood (not recorded which). Here the CDR3 reads CASSFGGRETQYF. The CDR3 bases are TGTGCCAGCAGCTTCGGGGGAAGGGAGACCCAGTACTTC.